The sequence of this T cell receptor beta chain was determined in a study of T-cell reconstitution after alpha-beta-depleted transplantation in children. General observations from the study: About two months after transplant, alpha-beta T cells reportedly came from several hundred expanded graft clones. A year had passed since transplant, and T-cell counts and diversity by then came mostly from newly produced T cells.

This clonotype turned up a few times. What it binds is not known. The library targeted TCRbeta and was prepared with unique molecular identifiers. A single record per CDR3 protein comes from TCRdb applying MiXCR to the PCR reads. The sample contains hundreds of thousands of distinct CDR3 sequences, roughly 17% of which appear only once. This CDR3 is 15 amino acids long. Trimming pared 3 bases from V and 4 bases from J, leaving 16 bases between. Per the germline V gene, CDR1 is DFQATT and CDR2 is SNEGSKA (reference sequence). This clonotype originated in a boy under two years old who had a stem cell transplant for Wiskott-Aldrich syndrome, so the T cells may come from the graft donor. The rearrangement uses TRBV20-1 and TRBJ2-1; D may correspond to TRBD1 or TRBD2 (7 bases each). The sample was PBMCs, mostly from graft donor cells, taken 360 days after TCRalphabeta/CD19-depleted stem cell transplant. CDR3: CSASRLRGGYNEQFF. The CDR3 DNA follows: TGCAGTGCTAGTCGCCTCAGGGGGGGATACAATGAGCAGTTCTTC.